This TCR beta chain appears in the sequencing data of a study of post-analysis software for immune sequencing data. The length of the CDR3 is 15 residues. V was shortened by 1 base and J by 2 bases, with 7 bases between the two germline ends. Per germline, CDR1 SGDLS and CDR2 YYNGEE. Unique molecular identifiers were carried by the TCR beta cDNA libraries. MiXCR, run by TCRdb on the PCR reads, gives a single entry per CDR3 protein. The sample lists approximately 770,000 distinct CDR3 sequences; about 43% were seen once. The study's findings and limits: A handful of TRBV segments were significantly more frequent in patients than in controls. TRBV5-6, TRBV5-1 and TRBV20-1 were among these segments.

Points on this clonotype: As yet, its antigen is unknown.

The chain couples TRBV9 to TRBJ2-6; the D is unclear. The sequenced material came from blood. The source of this sequence is a girl between 10 and 17 years old with multiple sclerosis. Written as DNA, the CDR3 is TGTGCCAGCAGCGTATCCAGCGCTGGGGCCAACGTCCTGACTTTC. It translates to CASSVSSAGANVLTF.